This T cell receptor beta chain was retrieved from a study of response to subunit inactivated influenza vaccine. This clonotype was seen more than once but under ten times. Relative to the germline gene, one junction end is altered; a read error may explain this. TCRdb reprocessed the RT-PCR reads via MiXCR and lists one record per CDR3 protein. The table has about 540,000 distinct CDR3 sequences, roughly a quarter seen once. The V gene's germline CDR1 is SQVTM and CDR2 ANQGSEA. The CDR3 runs 16 residues. This sample also belongs to another study, concerning T cells expressing NK-cell markers. This second report adds: It was by 5'RACE template switching with UMIs that TCR beta cDNA was made.

Source: CD4+ T cells sorted from PBMCs, taken less than 13 days after vaccination. The chain is built from TRBV29-1 and TRBJ2-5, with 9 positions matching TRBD1. This clonotype was sampled from a man aged 45 to 65 who received an inactivated influenza vaccine. CDR3 amino acids: CSVEFTGGWYQETQYF. CDR3 in DNA: TGCAGCGTAGAATTCACAGGGGGCTGGTACCAGGAGACCCAGTACTTC.